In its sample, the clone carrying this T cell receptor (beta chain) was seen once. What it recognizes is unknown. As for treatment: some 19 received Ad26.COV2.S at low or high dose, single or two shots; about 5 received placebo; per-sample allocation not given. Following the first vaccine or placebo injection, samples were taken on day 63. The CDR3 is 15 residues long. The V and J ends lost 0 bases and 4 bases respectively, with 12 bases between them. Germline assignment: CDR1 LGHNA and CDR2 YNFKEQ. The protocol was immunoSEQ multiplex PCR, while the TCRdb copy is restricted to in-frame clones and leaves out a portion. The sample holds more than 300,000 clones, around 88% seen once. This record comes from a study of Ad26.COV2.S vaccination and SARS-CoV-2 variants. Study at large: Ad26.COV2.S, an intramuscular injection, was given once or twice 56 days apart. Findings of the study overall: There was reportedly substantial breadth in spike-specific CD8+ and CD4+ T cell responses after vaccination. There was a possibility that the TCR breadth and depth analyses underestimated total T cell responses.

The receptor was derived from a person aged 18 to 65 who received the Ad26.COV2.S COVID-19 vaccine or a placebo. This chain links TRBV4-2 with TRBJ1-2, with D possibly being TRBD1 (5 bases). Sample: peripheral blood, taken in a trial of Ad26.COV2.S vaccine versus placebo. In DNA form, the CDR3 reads TGTGCCAGCAGCCAAGATCTCCAGGGCGGCTATGGCTACACCTTC. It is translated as CASSQDLQGGYGYTF.